These 4 T cell receptor beta chains share one sample of origin, sequenced in a study of control samples from healthy donors and cancer patients. Some clones are missing from TCRdb's copy, which holds only in-frame ones; the method was immunoSEQ multiplex PCR. The sample yields 88,000 or so clones, 94% seen once. The sequenced sample was blood. The receptor source for this set is a woman between 18 and 29 years old in good health.

A single count supports this clone. The V gene is TRBV7-2, the J gene TRBJ1-2, with D possibly matching TRBD1 (5 bases). The V gene lost 0 bases and the J gene lost 4 bases, with 9 bases spanning the gap. Germline-derived CDR1 and CDR2 are SGHTA and FQGNSA. The CDR3 spans 14 residues. CDR3 residues: CASSLARGGYGYTF. The CDR3 DNA sequence: TGTGCCAGCAGCTTAGCGAGGGGTGGCTATGGCTACACCTTC.

This clone was seen a few times. The V and J genes are TRBV4-2 and TRBJ1-3; tentative D call: TRBD1 (6 bases). V was trimmed by 4 bases and J by 3 bases, leaving 10 bases between them. Per the germline V gene, CDR1 is LGHNA and CDR2 is YNFKEQ. This CDR3 has 14 amino acids. This CDR3 is CASSPIQGGNTIYF. Here the CDR3 DNA reads TGTGCCAGCAGCCCTATACAGGGTGGAAACACCATATATTTT.

CDR3 bases: TGCGCCAGCAGTGTTACTTATCGCACTGAAGCTTTCTTT. Translating gives CASSVTYRTEAFF. V usage is TRBV10-2 and J usage is TRBJ1-1; D uncertain. This CDR3 region has 13 residues. Germline V gene data show CDR1 as WSHSY and CDR2 as SAAADI. The V gene lost 4 bases and the J gene lost 4 bases, with 10 bases spanning the gap.

J is TRBJ1-6 and V is TRBV27; TRBD1 might be the D (6 bases). V gave up 6 bases and J gave up 8 bases, with 11 bases separating them. There are 13 residues in the CDR3. The V gene's germline CDR1 is MNHEY and CDR2 SMNVEV (reference sequence). CDR3 coding DNA: TGTGCCAGCAGGCCCGGACAGTATTCACCCCTCCACTTT. Translated, it gives CASRPGQYSPLHF.